Listed here are 6 T cell receptor beta chains from one sample, sequenced in a study of T-cell memory formation after mild COVID-19. Each CDR3 protein is one row after TCRdb ran MiXCR on the 5' RACE reads. The data show 30,000 to 45,000 distinct CDR3 sequences, roughly an eighth seen once. The sequenced sample consisted of PBMCs or a T cell subset sorted from them (not recorded which). The receptors stem from a man between 18 and 29 years old who had mild COVID-19 (a few samples of this study predate the infection). Cell type and time point are not known.

This clonotype was seen at least ten times. The chain joins TRBV5-1 to TRBJ2-3, with 7 bases identical to TRBD2. V was clipped by 4 bases and J by 6 bases; unmatched bases: 14. This CDR3 is built from 16 residues. Germline V gene lookup returns CDR1 SGHRS and CDR2 YFSETQ. CDR3 loop: CASSLQGAGPVDTQYF. For the CDR3, the DNA is TGCGCCAGCAGCCTCCAGGGAGCGGGGCCGGTGGATACGCAGTATTTT.

Many counts were recorded for this clonotype. The gene calls are TRBV5-6 and TRBJ2-7; TRBD1 matches 7 bases. The CDR3 spans 19 residues. With 2 bases clipped from V and 0 bases from J, the junction kept 17 bases outside the gene matches. Germline-derived CDR1 and CDR2 are SGHDT and YYEEEE. In DNA, the CDR3 is TGTGCCAGCAGCTTTTACGGGACAGCTATAACCTTGAGCTCCTACGAGCAGTACGTC. Its translation is CASSFYGTAITLSSYEQYV.

The table lists this clonotype with many counts. V and J are TRBV7-2 and TRBJ2-7; D tentatively fits TRBD1 or TRBD2 (5 bases each). V was cut by 5 bases and J by 6 bases, with 20 bases left in between. CDR1 is SGHTA and CDR2 is FQGNSA in the germline V gene. This CDR3 spans 15 amino acids. CDR3 bases: TGTGCCAGCAGCCATGACCAGGGATGGGCGGGCGAGCAGTACTTC. Amino acids: CASSHDQGWAGEQYF.

This clonotype was seen repeatedly, ten times or more. The chain joins TRBV4-3 to TRBJ2-3; D call uncertain. V was clipped by 2 bases and J by 4 bases, with 16 bases between them. Germline V CDR1 and CDR2: LGHNA, YSLEER. This CDR3 region has 16 residues. The CDR3 loop is CASSQQVVGQADTQYF. The CDR3 coding sequence is TGCGCCAGCAGCCAACAAGTAGTAGGTCAGGCAGATACGCAGTATTTT.

This clonotype was seen at least ten times. V and J are TRBV4-3 and TRBJ1-5; no reliable D call. V was trimmed by 3 bases and J by 4 bases, leaving 13 bases between them. The CDR3 runs to 15 residues. The V gene's germline CDR1 is LGHNA and CDR2 YSLEER. CDR3 region: CASSQLWTENQPQHF. The CDR3 region has the DNA TGCGCCAGCAGCCAGCTGTGGACGGAGAATCAGCCCCAGCATTTT.

This clonotype was picked up many times. The rearrangement uses TRBV27 and TRBJ2-1, with D tentatively TRBD1 or TRBD2 (6 bases each). Germline CDR1 MNHEY, CDR2 SMNVEV (reference sequence). V was pared by 5 bases and J by 11 bases, with 13 bases between. This CDR3 has 12 residues. CDR3 in amino acids: CASSGVGGKQFF. CDR3 coding DNA: TGTGCCAGCAGTGGCGTGGGGGGCAAGCAGTTCTTC.